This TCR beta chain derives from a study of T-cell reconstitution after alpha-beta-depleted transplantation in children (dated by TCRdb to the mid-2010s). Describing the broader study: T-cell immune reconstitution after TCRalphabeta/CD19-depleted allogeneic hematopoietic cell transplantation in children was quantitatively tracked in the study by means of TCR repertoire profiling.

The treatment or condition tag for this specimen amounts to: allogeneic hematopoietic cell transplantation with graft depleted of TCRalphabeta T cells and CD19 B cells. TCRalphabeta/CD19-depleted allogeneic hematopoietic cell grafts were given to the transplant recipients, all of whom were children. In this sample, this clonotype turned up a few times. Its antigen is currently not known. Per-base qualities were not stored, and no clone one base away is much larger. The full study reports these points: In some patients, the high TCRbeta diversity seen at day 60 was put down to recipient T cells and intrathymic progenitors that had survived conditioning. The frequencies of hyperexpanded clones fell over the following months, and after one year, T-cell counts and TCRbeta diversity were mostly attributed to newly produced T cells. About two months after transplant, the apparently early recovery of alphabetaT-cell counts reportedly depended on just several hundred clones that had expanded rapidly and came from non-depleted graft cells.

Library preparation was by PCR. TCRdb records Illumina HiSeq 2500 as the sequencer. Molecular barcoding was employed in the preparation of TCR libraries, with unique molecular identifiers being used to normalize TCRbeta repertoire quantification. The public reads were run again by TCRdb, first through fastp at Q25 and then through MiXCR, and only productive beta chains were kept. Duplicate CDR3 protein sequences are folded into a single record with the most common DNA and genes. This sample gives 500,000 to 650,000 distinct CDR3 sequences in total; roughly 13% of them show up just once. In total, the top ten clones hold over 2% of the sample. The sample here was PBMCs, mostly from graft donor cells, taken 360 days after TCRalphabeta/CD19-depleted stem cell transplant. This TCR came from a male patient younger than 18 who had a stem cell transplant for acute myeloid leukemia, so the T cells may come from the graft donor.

CDR3 reads: CASSLESEGIAKNIQYF. The DNA sequence follows: TGCGCCAGCAGCTTGGAATCGGAGGGTATAGCCAAAAACATTCAGTACTTC. The sequence joins TRBV5-1 to TRBJ2-4; perhaps TRBD2 is the D gene, with 6 bases matching. Taken from cysteine to phenylalanine, the CDR3 has 17 residues. Just the 51-base CDR3 DNA is kept, in frame starting at base 1. V is shortened by 0 bases, J by 0 bases, and the region joining them spans 13 bases. CDR1 and CDR2, looked up from the germline V gene, are SGHRS and YFSETQ.